A single sample is the source of the 10 T cell receptor beta chains below, sequenced in a study of control samples from healthy donors and cancer patients. TCRdb keeps only in-frame clones here, not all; method: immunoSEQ multiplex PCR. In the table there are some 200,000 clones, roughly 91% of which are singletons. Sequenced: blood. These receptor sequences come from a woman aged 25-40 years in good health.

The genes are TRBV28 and TRBJ1-2; possible D gene TRBD1, 6 bases. V was clipped by 6 bases and J by 0 bases, with 14 bases between them. Germline assignment: CDR1 MDHEN and CDR2 SYDVKM. The length of the CDR3 is 15 residues. CDR3 coding DNA: TGTGCCAGCAGACATGGACAGTTAGCTAACTATGGCTACACCTTC. As protein: CASRHGQLANYGYTF.

The chain carries TRBV12-3 or TRBV12-4 and TRBJ2-3, with 7 nucleotides matching TRBD2. The CDR3 length is 13 residues. The ends lost 3 bases at V and 6 bases at J; junction bases unmatched: 3. The CDR3 sequence: CASSFGGVDTQYF. The CDR3 coding sequence is TGTGCCAGCAGTTTTGGGGGGGTGGATACGCAGTATTTT.

The rearrangement links TRBV18 to TRBJ1-5, with D unresolved. Germline CDR1 reads KGHSH; CDR2 reads LQKENI. Trimming shortened V by 2 bases and J by 5 bases, and 7 bases separated the two germline ends. The CDR3 consists of 13 residues. CDR3 in amino acids: CASSPGLDQPQHF. The CDR3 DNA reads as TGTGCCAGCTCACCAGGGTTGGATCAGCCCCAGCATTTT.

This chain links TRBV11-1 with TRBJ1-1, with D perhaps matching TRBD1 (5 bases). V lost 3 bases and J 3 bases, leaving 11 bases between the germline ends. The CDR3 covers 14 residues. CDR1 is SGHAT and CDR2 is FQDESV in the germline V gene (reference sequence). The CDR3 is CASSFLGGDTEAFF. CDR3 DNA: TGTGCCAGCAGCTTTCTTGGGGGGGACACTGAAGCTTTCTTT. Using reference TRBV11-1 and TRBJ1-1 for the parts outside the CDR3, the full variable domain is EAEVAQSPRYKITEKSQAVAFWCDPISGHATLYWYRQILGQGPELLVQFQDESVVDDSQLPKDRFSAERLKGVDSTLKIQPAELGDSAMYLCASSFLGGDTEAFFGQGTRLTVV.

This chain uses TRBV5-1 with TRBJ1-4, with D unclear. Germline V gene data show CDR1 as SGHRS and CDR2 as YFSETQ. Between the trimmed V and J ends, which lost 5 bases and 0 bases, there was a span of 11 bases. The CDR3 contains 15 residues. Here the CDR3 reads CASRRTVATNEKLFF. For the CDR3, the DNA is TGCGCCAGCAGACGGACGGTTGCAACTAATGAAAAACTGTTTTTT.

This sequence joins TRBV28 and TRBJ1-5, with TRBD1 matching 8 bases. CDR1 and CDR2 (germline): MDHEN, SYDVKM. With V trimmed by 3 bases and J by 6 bases, 1 base remained unmatched. There are 13 residues in the CDR3. CDR3 sequence reads: CASSLDRVQPQHF. For the CDR3, the DNA is TGTGCCAGCAGTTTGGACAGGGTTCAGCCCCAGCATTTT.

The CDR3 spells CASSERESDEQYF. CDR3 DNA: TGTGCCAGCAGTGAACGGGAGAGTGACGAGCAGTACTTC. The chain carries TRBV6-4 and TRBJ2-7, with D possibly TRBD2 on 6 matching bases. Germline V gene data show CDR1 as MRHNA and CDR2 as SNTAGT. Trimming stripped 3 bases from V and 5 bases from J, with 11 bases between. The CDR3 extends over 13 amino acids.

V gene TRBV27 combines with J gene TRBJ2-2; 9 bases match TRBD1. Germline trimming cut 5 bases from V and 6 bases from J; bases unmatched to any gene: 7. In germline, CDR1 is MNHEY, CDR2 SMNVEV (reference sequence). This CDR3 is built from 15 residues. In DNA, the CDR3 is TGTGCCAGCAGTCAACAGGGGGCGTCCGCCGGGGAGCTGTTTTTT. Encoded protein: CASSQQGASAGELFF.

The chain uses TRBV27 and TRBJ2-1; 11 bases agree with TRBD2. The length of the CDR3 is 15 residues. The junction had 7 bases not matched to a gene; V was cut back by 5 bases and J by 7 bases. The V gene's germline CDR1 is MNHEY and CDR2 SMNVEV (reference sequence). The CDR3 loop is CASSRLAGGRNEQFF. The CDR3 bases are TGTGCCAGCAGTCGCCTAGCGGGGGGCCGGAATGAGCAGTTCTTC.

This chain uses TRBV19 with TRBJ1-5; D is perhaps TRBD1 (5 bases). Germline-derived CDR1 and CDR2 are LNHDA and SQIVND (reference sequence). The length of the CDR3 is 15 residues. V was cut by 3 bases and J by 6 bases, with 15 bases left in between. CDR3: CASSIIGGSIQPQHF. CDR3 DNA sequence: TGTGCCAGTAGTATCATCGGGGGGTCGATTCAGCCCCAGCATTTT. Variable domain in full (rest from reference TRBV19 and TRBJ1-5): DGGITQSPKYLFRKEGQNVTLSCEQNLNHDAMYWYRQDPGQGLRLIYYSQIVNDFQKGDIAEGYSVSREKKESFPLTVTSAQKNPTAFYLCASSIIGGSIQPQHFGDGTRLSIL.